The 32 T cell receptor beta chains below all came from one sample that was sequenced in a study of vaccination and CD4 T cells after COVID-19 (dated by TCRdb to between 2021 and 2024). These receptors are not linked to any known antigen. The sample's treatment or condition label, in plain terms: roughly 11-day PBMC culture with coronavirus spike peptide pools or control peptides (ViraFEST assay). Preparation of the library involved PCR. TCRdb lists the instrument as Illumina iSeq 100. TCR sequencing of DNA from cultured CD4+ T cells used the Oncomine TCR Beta short-read assay at the Johns Hopkins FTIC core. The public reads were reanalyzed by TCRdb: fastp trimming at Q25, MiXCR alignment, in-frame beta chains only. Rows with one shared CDR3 protein collapse into an entry with the most common genes and DNA. Within this sample are roughly 5,200 distinct CDR3 sequences, with roughly two fifths of them counted one time only. Approximately 33% of the sample is in the top ten clones.

Sequencing input: CD4+ T cells from blood, cultured in vitro. Source of these receptors: a human donor who had recovered from COVID-19.

This clonotype was counted between two and nine times. The chain carries TRBV6-1 and TRBJ2-2, with TRBD1 matching over 9 bases. CDR1 is MNHNS, CDR2 SASEGT, per germline. Unmatched junction bases numbered 11, after V lost 6 bases and J lost 6 bases. The CDR3 loop spans 16 amino acids. Here the CDR3 DNA reads TGTGCCAGCAGCCCCGGGGGACAGGGTTATGCCGGGGAGCTGTTTTTT. This sequence encodes CASSPGGQGYAGELFF.

The genes are TRBV7-2 and TRBJ1-2, with TRBD1 matching over 7 bases. Germline CDR1 SGHTA, CDR2 FQGNSA. The V gene end was trimmed by 5 bases and the J gene end by 5 bases; junction bases not matched to a gene: 8. This CDR3 comprises 14 residues. In DNA, the CDR3 is TGTGCCAGCAGCCCACAGACAGGGAGTTATGGCTACACCTTC. It codes for CASSPQTGSYGYTF.

This clonotype was recorded a few times. J is TRBJ1-1 and V is TRBV20-1; a weak D match, TRBD1 (6 bases). Trimming shortened V by 1 base and J by 7 bases, and 13 bases separated the two germline ends. Germline loops: CDR1 DFQATT, CDR2 SNEGSKA (reference sequence). The CDR3 is 13 amino acids. The chain's CDR3 is CSARVGGADEAFF. In DNA form, the CDR3 reads TGCAGTGCTAGAGTAGGGGGGGCGGATGAAGCTTTCTTT.

The chain links TRBV11-2 to TRBJ2-3; D could derive from TRBD1 or TRBD2 (5 bases each). Germline values: CDR1 SGHAT, CDR2 FQNNGV. The CDR3 loop spans 17 amino acids. V was clipped by 5 bases and J by 3 bases, with 21 bases between them. This CDR3 is CASSPRAGDGWTDTQYF. For the CDR3, the DNA is TGTGCCAGCAGCCCGCGCGCTGGGGACGGTTGGACAGATACGCAGTATTTT.

The chain has TRBV11-1 and TRBJ2-3, with D maybe TRBD1 (6 bases). Trimming left V 4 bases short and J 8 bases short, with 16 bases between. The length of the CDR3 is 14 residues. From germline, CDR1 is SGHAT and CDR2 FQDESV (reference sequence). The CDR3 bases are TGTGCCAGCAGCTCCGGGACATACGGGGTTACGCAGTATTTT. Encoded protein: CASSSGTYGVTQYF.

V is TRBV27 and J is TRBJ2-5; D is uncertain. This CDR3 has 13 residues. Trimming stripped 2 bases from V and 4 bases from J, with 8 bases between. Germline V lookup: CDR1 MNHEY, CDR2 SMNVEV (reference sequence). The CDR3 sequence is CASSLGVRETQYF. The CDR3 DNA sequence: TGTGCCAGCAGTTTAGGGGTCCGAGAGACCCAGTACTTC.

The chain employs TRBV6-1 and TRBJ2-3, with TRBD2 as a possible D gene (6 bases). The CDR3 spans 16 residues. V was clipped by 6 bases and J by 2 bases, with 18 bases between them. The germline V gene has CDR1 MNHNS and CDR2 SASEGT. CDR3 residues: CASSGTWVGSTDTQYF. CDR3 DNA sequence: TGTGCCAGCAGCGGGACTTGGGTCGGCTCCACAGATACGCAGTATTTT.

The chain joins TRBV19 to TRBJ2-6; tentative D call: TRBD1 (5 bases). The CDR3 extends over 17 amino acids. CDR1 and CDR2 from the germline V gene are LNHDA and SQIVND (reference sequence). Trimming shortened V by 6 bases and J by 0 bases, and 15 bases separated the two germline ends. DNA of the CDR3: TGTGCCAGTAGGGAAACGACAGACTTCTCTGGGGCCAACGTCCTGACTTTC. This gives the protein CASRETTDFSGANVLTF.

The chain links TRBV7-9 to TRBJ2-5, with unresolved D. This CDR3 has 16 amino acids. V lost 5 bases and J lost 2, with 18 bases in between. Germline loops: CDR1 SEHNR, CDR2 FQNEAQ (reference sequence). The CDR3 spells CASSPPAGLLQETQYF. The CDR3 bases are TGTGCCAGCAGCCCCCCGGCAGGTCTACTACAAGAGACCCAGTACTTC.

This chain links TRBV5-1 with TRBJ2-4; D may match TRBD1 or TRBD2 (5 bases each). V shed 0 bases and J shed 13 bases, with 11 bases lying between them. Germline V gives CDR1 SGHRS, CDR2 YFSETQ. CDR3 length: 12 amino acids. Here the CDR3 reads CASSLDPWDQYF. In nucleotides, the CDR3 is TGCGCCAGCAGCTTGGATCCCTGGGACCAGTACTTC.

This clonotype showed up just a few times. V is TRBV7-8 and J is TRBJ1-1; 7 bases agree with TRBD1. After removal of 1 base from V and 7 bases from J, the junction contained 9 bases not matched to a gene. The CDR3 contains 15 residues. Per the germline V gene, CDR1 is SGHVS and CDR2 is FQNEAQ. The CDR3 region is CASSLGWGQMIEAFF. The CDR3 DNA is TGTGCCAGCAGCTTAGGGTGGGGACAGATGATTGAAGCTTTCTTT.

The rearrangement joins TRBV7-9 to TRBJ1-6; D uncertain. Germline V gene sequence: CDR1 SEHNR, CDR2 FQNEAQ (reference sequence). Between the trimmed V and J ends, which lost 1 base and 8 bases, there was a span of 6 bases. CDR3 length: 13 residues. The CDR3 nucleotides read TGTGCCAGCAGCTTAGGAGCGGATTCACCCCTCCACTTT. This encodes CASSLGADSPLHF.

This clonotype appeared a few times. This chain uses TRBV2 with TRBJ1-2; possibly TRBD1 for D (6 bases). The CDR3 has 13 residues. Germline V CDR1 and CDR2: SNHLY, FYNNEI. Trimming shortened V by 6 bases and J by 12 bases, and 20 bases separated the two germline ends. Here the CDR3 reads CASRESTTGTHTF. Written as DNA, the CDR3 is TGTGCCAGCAGGGAGTCGACTACAGGGACACACACCTTC.

The J gene is TRBJ2-7, the V gene TRBV20-1; 7 bases line up with TRBD1. Germline V CDR1 and CDR2: DFQATT, SNEGSKA (reference sequence). The CDR3 length is 13 residues. J lost 0 bases, V lost 4 bases, and 3 bases had no gene match. DNA of the CDR3: TGCAGTGCTACGGACAGGCCCTCCTACGAGCAGTACTTC. It yields the protein CSATDRPSYEQYF.

This clonotype has more than one count but fewer than ten. The chain carries TRBV7-9 and TRBJ1-5, with D perhaps matching TRBD1 (5 bases). The V gene's germline CDR1 is SEHNR and CDR2 FQNEAQ (reference sequence). With 5 bases removed from V and 3 bases from J, the gap between germline ends came to 14 bases. CDR3 size: 15 residues. In DNA, the CDR3 is TGTGCCAGCAGCCCTGGGACCTTCAACAATCAGCCCCAGCATTTT. It yields the protein CASSPGTFNNQPQHF.

This clonotype was seen only a few times. The chain is built from TRBV7-2 and TRBJ2-3, with D unclear. The CDR3 loop spans 12 amino acids. Germline V gives CDR1 SGHTA, CDR2 FQGNSA. V was trimmed by 5 bases and J by 4 bases, leaving 7 bases between them. The CDR3 coding sequence is TGTGCCAGCAGCGTTCGGTCAGATACGCAGTATTTT. It translates to CASSVRSDTQYF.

The CDR3 bases are TGTGCCAGCAGCTTGGGGGCAGCGAGCTCCTACGAGCAGTACTTC. Amino acid sequence: CASSLGAASSYEQYF. V is TRBV5-4 and J is TRBJ2-7, with unresolved D. V was cut by 0 bases and J by 0 bases, with 10 bases left in between. Germline V gene lookup returns CDR1 SGHNT and CDR2 YYREEE (reference sequence). This CDR3 is built from 15 residues.

The rearrangement uses TRBV7-9 and TRBJ2-1, with 8 bases matching TRBD1. This CDR3 is 13 amino acids long. Germline V gene sequence: CDR1 SEHNR, CDR2 FQNEAQ (reference sequence). V shed 4 bases and J 4 bases; nucleotides not matched to a gene: 0. The CDR3 DNA follows: TGTGCCAGCAGCTGGACAGGGTACAATGAGCAGTTCTTC. This translates into CASSWTGYNEQFF.

The chain is built from TRBV7-9 and TRBJ1-1, with TRBD1 matching 7 bases. The CDR3 totals 16 residues. Germline lookup yields CDR1 SEHNR and CDR2 FQNEAQ (reference sequence). Trimming at V came to 2 bases and at J to 1 base, leaving 7 bases not matched to a gene. The CDR3: CASSLRGGHQNTEAFF. The CDR3 DNA reads as TGTGCCAGCAGCTTACGAGGGGGCCATCAGAACACTGAAGCTTTCTTT.

V is TRBV20-1 and J is TRBJ2-3; D uncertain. The V gene's germline CDR1 is DFQATT and CDR2 SNEGSKA (reference sequence). Trimming took 4 bases from V and 6 from J, leaving 11 bases between them. This CDR3 is built from 12 residues. CDR3 sequence reads: CSATSAVDTQYF. CDR3 nucleotides: TGCAGTGCTACGTCGGCTGTGGATACGCAGTATTTT.

The chain couples TRBV30 to TRBJ2-4; 7 positions agree with TRBD1. CDR3 size: 12 residues. Germline lookup yields CDR1 GTSNPN and CDR2 SVGIG (reference sequence). Trimming at V came to 1 base and at J to 6 bases, leaving 0 bases not matched to a gene. This CDR3 reads CAWSGQGNIQYF. CDR3 DNA: TGTGCCTGGAGTGGACAGGGAAACATTCAGTACTTC.

The chain combines TRBV7-2 with TRBJ2-5; no firm D call. V was clipped by 5 bases and J by 1 base, with 11 bases between them. Germline CDR1 SGHTA, CDR2 FQGNSA. The CDR3 is made up of 14 amino acids. CDR3 nucleotide sequence: TGTGCCAGCAGCCCACGGACCACCCAAGAGACCCAGTACTTC. The encoded protein is CASSPRTTQETQYF.

This clonotype has more than one count but fewer than ten. The gene calls are TRBV19 and TRBJ1-1, with 9 bases matching TRBD1. The length of the CDR3 is 13 residues. Germline CDR1 LNHDA, CDR2 SQIVND (reference sequence). V lost 10 bases to trimming and J lost 4 bases; unmatched junction nucleotides: 7. For the CDR3, the DNA is TGTGCCATCTCACAGGGGGCTGGCACTGAAGCTTTCTTT. Residues: CAISQGAGTEAFF.

The CDR3 spells CSAGPSGGVYQETQYF. In DNA form, the CDR3 reads TGCAGTGCTGGGCCTAGCGGGGGGGTCTACCAAGAGACCCAGTACTTC. The chain carries TRBV20-1 and TRBJ2-5, with TRBD2 matching 12 bases. Germline V lookup: CDR1 DFQATT, CDR2 SNEGSKA (reference sequence). V was clipped by 5 bases and J by 0 bases; unmatched bases: 7. This CDR3 comprises 16 residues.

J is TRBJ2-5 and V is TRBV25-1, with 8 bases matching TRBD2. This CDR3 is 16 amino acids long. CDR1 is MGHDK, CDR2 SYGVNS, per germline. V dropped 2 bases and J dropped 2; count of bases not matched to a gene: 7. The CDR3 bases are TGTGCCAGCAGTGAAGGGATTGGACTAGCTCAAGAGACCCAGTACTTC. Encoded protein: CASSEGIGLAQETQYF.

This clonotype was observed once. The rearrangement uses TRBV4-1 and TRBJ1-1, with no clear D. The CDR3 extends over 14 amino acids. Germline CDR1 and CDR2: MGHRA and YSYEKL. V was trimmed by 2 bases and J by 1 base, leaving 8 bases between them. CDR3 nucleotide sequence: TGCGCCAGCAGCCAAAGGACTCAGAACACTGAAGCTTTCTTT. It codes for CASSQRTQNTEAFF.

This clonotype has only a few counts. The CDR3 nucleotides read TGTGCCAGCAGTTCCAGGGAAACCTACGAGCAGTACTTC. The encoded protein is CASSSRETYEQYF. This rearrangement joins TRBV6-5 to TRBJ2-7, with D tentatively TRBD1 (5 bases). The CDR3 has 13 amino acids. V lost 4 bases and J 2 bases, leaving 9 bases between the germline ends. Germline-derived CDR1 and CDR2 are MNHEY and SVGAGI.

The chain couples TRBV7-2 to TRBJ2-1; 11 bases map to TRBD2. V lost 11 bases and J lost 15; bases outside the gene matches: 12. Germline lookup yields CDR1 SGHTA and CDR2 FQGNSA. The CDR3 runs 12 residues. For the CDR3, the DNA is TGTGCCGTACAAACTAGCGGGAGTAGCAGGTTCTTC. Its translation: CAVQTSGSSRFF.

This clonotype was detected only once. The V gene is TRBV12-3 or TRBV12-4, the J gene TRBJ1-6, with D possibly TRBD1 on 5 matching bases. Trimming took off 9 bases at V and 9 bases at J, with 12 bases between the two ends. The CDR3 sequence is 12 residues long. The DNA for the CDR3 is TGTGCCAGTAGGACGGGGCCTTCACCCCTCCACTTT. It translates to CASRTGPSPLHF.

The rearrangement joins TRBV20-1 to TRBJ2-5; a possible D gene is TRBD1 (5 bases). This CDR3 comprises 15 residues. Germline loops: CDR1 DFQATT, CDR2 SNEGSKA (reference sequence). Trimming removed 0 bases from V and 3 bases from J, with 14 bases in between. The DNA for the CDR3 is TGCAGTGCTAGAGACTGGAACAGGCCGGAAGAGACCCAGTACTTC. Amino acids: CSARDWNRPEETQYF.

V gene TRBV7-2 combines with J gene TRBJ2-7; 8 bases align to TRBD2. The CDR3 has 14 residues. The V segment lost 4 bases and the J segment 7 bases; nucleotides outside the gene matches: 9. Germline CDR1 and CDR2: SGHTA and FQGNSA. Here the CDR3 DNA reads TGTGCCAGCAGCTGGTCCGGGACTAGAAGGGAGCAGTACTTC. It specifies CASSWSGTRREQYF.

The chain carries TRBV11-3 and TRBJ2-3, with D tentatively TRBD1 (6 bases). The CDR3 extends over 16 amino acids. V was shortened by 5 bases and J by 1 base, with 16 bases between the two germline ends. The germline V gene has CDR1 SGHNT and CDR2 YENEEA. The CDR3 nucleotides are TGTGCCAGCAGCCTCGGATGGGCAGGGGGCACAGATACGCAGTATTTT. It specifies CASSLGWAGGTDTQYF.